These 27 T cell receptor beta chains share one sample of origin, sequenced in a study of blood T cell repertoires in COVID-19. Measured with immunoSEQ multiplex PCR; TCRdb has only the in-frame clones, and not every one. Of over 150,000 clones in the sample, around 83% were seen once. Source material: peripheral blood. These receptors were obtained from a woman between 55 and 75 years old with acute or convalescent COVID-19.

The chain combines TRBV20-1 with TRBJ1-1; D is undetermined. Germline V gene data show CDR1 as DFQATT and CDR2 as SNEGSKA (reference sequence). The V and J ends lost 4 bases and 5 bases respectively, with 5 bases between them. This CDR3 contains 10 residues. DNA of the CDR3: TGCAGTGCTACGGGGACTGAAGCTTTCTTT. Translating gives CSATGTEAFF.

This rearrangement joins TRBV3-1 (or the pseudogene TRBV3-2) to TRBJ1-1; possibly TRBD1 for D (6 bases). Germline CDR1 reads LGHDT; CDR2 reads YNNKEL (reference sequence). This CDR3 is built from 14 residues. V was trimmed by 4 bases and J by 1 base, leaving 10 bases between them. The CDR3 is CASSLGQTNTEAFF. The CDR3 coding sequence is TGTGCCAGCAGCCTAGGACAGACGAACACTGAAGCTTTCTTT.

This chain connects TRBV9 to TRBJ2-3; D perhaps matches TRBD1 (6 bases). Per the germline V gene, CDR1 is SGDLS and CDR2 is YYNGEE. V shed 1 base and J shed 4 bases, with 10 bases lying between them. The CDR3 has 14 residues. In DNA, the CDR3 is TGTGCCAGCAGCGTACAGGGGAAGGCAGATACGCAGTATTTT. This codes for CASSVQGKADTQYF.

The rearrangement joins TRBV4-1 to TRBJ2-1; TRBD1 matches at 8 bases. The CDR3 runs 19 residues. V shed 1 base and J 6 bases; nucleotides not matched to a gene: 17. From germline, CDR1 is MGHRA and CDR2 YSYEKL. This CDR3 reads CASSQGIAPRDRTANEQFF. The CDR3 bases are TGCGCCAGCAGCCAAGGGATAGCACCCCGGGACAGGACCGCCAATGAGCAGTTCTTC.

V usage is TRBV6-5 and J usage is TRBJ1-1; D is unresolved. Trimming took 0 bases from V and 5 from J, leaving 10 bases between them. CDR1 and CDR2 (germline): MNHEY, SVGAGI. This CDR3 has 14 amino acids. The CDR3 here is CASSYSYIGTEAFF. CDR3 sequence (DNA): TGTGCCAGCAGTTACTCCTATATTGGTACTGAAGCTTTCTTT.

The chain employs TRBV30 and TRBJ1-6; 9 bases line up with TRBD1. Looked up from germline, CDR1 is GTSNPN and CDR2 is SVGIG (reference sequence). The CDR3 has 15 amino acids. Germline trimming cut 2 bases from V and 7 bases from J; bases unmatched to any gene: 6. The CDR3 DNA reads TGTGCCTGGAGTACGGGACAGGGTACGAATTCACCCCTCCACTTT. It translates to CAWSTGQGTNSPLHF.

This clone was seen a few times. The CDR3 region is CASSSNAGGSYGYTF. CDR3 sequence (DNA): TGCGCCAGCAGCTCCAACGCAGGAGGGAGCTATGGCTACACCTTC. This chain joins TRBV5-1 and TRBJ1-2; D uncertain. CDR3 size: 15 residues. Deletions cut 3 bases from V and 4 bases from J, with 16 bases between. The germline CDR1 and CDR2 sequences are SGHRS and YFSETQ. The whole variable domain, remainder taken from reference TRBV5-1 and TRBJ1-2, is KAGVTQTPRYLIKTRGQQVTLSCSPISGHRSVSWYQQTPGQGLQFLFEYFSETQRNKGNFPGRFSGRQFSNSRSEMNVSTLELGDSALYLCASSSNAGGSYGYTFGSGTRLTVV.

The chain joins TRBV25-1 to TRBJ1-1; D is possibly TRBD1 (6 bases). Per the germline V gene, CDR1 is MGHDK and CDR2 is SYGVNS. The CDR3 is made up of 13 amino acids. Trimming shortened V by 2 bases and J by 8 bases, and 12 bases separated the two germline ends. For the CDR3, the DNA is TGTGCCAGCAGTGAAGACCTGGGGGCAGAAGCTTTCTTT. This encodes CASSEDLGAEAFF.

The chain uses TRBV7-9 and TRBJ1-1; D might be TRBD1 (6 bases). Trimming cost V 3 bases and J 1 base, with 12 bases left between them. Germline assignment: CDR1 SEHNR and CDR2 FQNEAQ (reference sequence). The CDR3 totals 15 residues. The CDR3 loop reads CASSFPLDRNTEAFF. The CDR3 region has the DNA TGTGCCAGCAGCTTCCCCTTGGACAGGAACACTGAAGCTTTCTTT.

The chain links TRBV19 to TRBJ2-1; 7 bases are a match to TRBD1. Losses at the gene ends were 7 bases for V and 5 bases for J; bases not matched to a gene: 11. This CDR3 has 15 residues. Germline lookup yields CDR1 LNHDA and CDR2 SQIVND (reference sequence). CDR3 DNA: TGTGCCAGTACCAACCGGGACAGAAGGGACAATGAGCAGTTCTTC. Protein sequence: CASTNRDRRDNEQFF.

The V and J genes are TRBV27 and TRBJ1-4; 7 bases line up with TRBD1. Germline V gene data show CDR1 as MNHEY and CDR2 as SMNVEV (reference sequence). V lost 3 bases, J lost 8 bases, and 6 bases stayed unmatched. This CDR3 spans 14 amino acids. The CDR3: CASSFDREGEKLFF. In DNA form, the CDR3 reads TGTGCCAGCAGTTTCGACAGGGAAGGAGAAAAACTGTTTTTT.

V gene TRBV7-9 combines with J gene TRBJ1-3; perhaps TRBD1 as D (6 bases). CDR1 and CDR2 (germline): SEHNR, FQNEAQ (reference sequence). The CDR3 extends over 15 amino acids. Trimming took 1 base from V and 0 from J, leaving 7 bases between them. The CDR3 sequence is CASSLGTASGNTIYF. The DNA for the CDR3 is TGTGCCAGCAGCTTAGGGACAGCCTCTGGAAACACCATATATTTT.

This chain joins TRBV6-5 and TRBJ2-3, with D maybe TRBD1 (5 bases). Trimming shortened V by 0 bases and J by 2 bases, and 12 bases separated the two germline ends. This CDR3 has 16 amino acids. CDR1 is MNHEY and CDR2 is SVGAGI in the germline V gene. The CDR3 protein is CASSYSTEKVTDTQYF. CDR3 bases: TGTGCCAGCAGTTACTCGACAGAGAAAGTCACAGATACGCAGTATTTT.

The DNA for the CDR3 is TGCGCCAGCAGCCAAGGGGACATCTTCCCCATGGGAACTTTCTTT. Its translation is CASSQGDIFPMGTFF. V usage is TRBV4-1 and J usage is TRBJ1-1; D is possibly TRBD1 (6 bases). V lost 1 base, J lost 12 bases, and 21 bases lay in between. Germline V gene lookup returns CDR1 MGHRA and CDR2 YSYEKL. The CDR3 is 15 residues long.

With regard to this clone: Its ends do not fully match the called genes, so a read error is possible. The chain links TRBV7-7 to TRBJ2-1; weak D call: TRBD2 (5 bases). The germline V gene encodes CDR1 SSHAT and CDR2 FNYEAQ (reference sequence). The CDR3 has 13 amino acids. The CDR3 loop reads CASSAPGNNEQFF. The DNA for the CDR3 is TGTGCTAGCAGCGCCCCGGGAAACAATGAGCAGTTCTTC.

This chain joins TRBV6-5 and TRBJ2-5; TRBD1 aligns across 8 bases. CDR3 length: 12 amino acids. In germline, CDR1 is MNHEY, CDR2 SVGAGI. After removal of 9 bases from V and 5 bases from J, the junction contained 5 bases not matched to a gene. The CDR3 DNA reads TGTGCCAGTCAGGGGGCGCACGAGACCCAGTACTTC. Amino acid sequence: CASQGAHETQYF.

J is TRBJ1-2 and V is TRBV11-2; 8 bases agree with TRBD1. The CDR3 loop spans 13 amino acids. The germline CDR1 and CDR2 sequences are SGHAT and FQNNGV. V lost 1 base and J lost 7; bases outside the gene matches: 2. CDR3 sequence: CASSLGTGFGYTF. The CDR3 nucleotides read TGTGCCAGCAGCTTAGGGACAGGGTTTGGCTACACCTTC.

The rearrangement links TRBV9 to TRBJ2-6; 11 bases line up with TRBD2. Trimming removed 4 bases from V and 0 bases from J; junction bases left unmatched: 6. This CDR3 spans 18 amino acids. In germline, CDR1 is SGDLS, CDR2 YYNGEE. CDR3 sequence reads: CASSPLTSGVSGANVLTF. The CDR3 nucleotides read TGTGCCAGCAGCCCTCTGACTAGCGGGGTCTCTGGGGCCAACGTCCTGACTTTC.

V is TRBV11-3 and J is TRBJ2-3; possibly TRBD2 for D (6 bases). Germline CDR1 reads SGHNT; CDR2 reads YENEEA. This CDR3 is 15 amino acids long. With 1 base removed from V and 6 bases from J, the gap between germline ends came to 14 bases. CDR3 coding DNA: TGTGCCAGCAGCTTAGGACGGGGGAGTTTGGATACGCAGTATTTT. The encoded protein is CASSLGRGSLDTQYF.

The chain is built from TRBV12-3 or TRBV12-4 and TRBJ1-6, with 7 bases matching TRBD1. The CDR3 contains 13 residues. Losses at the gene ends were 6 bases for V and 8 bases for J; bases not matched to a gene: 4. The CDR3 region is CASSRDRDSPLHF. The CDR3 coding sequence is TGTGCCAGCAGCCGTGACAGGGATTCACCCCTCCACTTT.

The V gene is TRBV6-5, the J gene TRBJ1-2; the D is unclear. Germline values: CDR1 MNHEY, CDR2 SVGAGI. Between the trimmed V and J ends, which lost 0 bases and 4 bases, there was a span of 12 bases. This CDR3 has 15 residues. The CDR3 DNA reads as TGTGCCAGCAGTTACTCGATCAACGGAGGCTATGGCTACACCTTC. It translates to CASSYSINGGYGYTF.

This chain joins TRBV7-3 and TRBJ1-1; TRBD1 aligns across 7 bases. The CDR3 spans 15 residues. Germline values: CDR1 SGHTA, CDR2 FQGTGA. The V and J ends lost 4 bases and 2 bases, in that order; junction bases with no gene match: 7. Written as DNA, the CDR3 is TGTGCCAGCAGCTCTCAGGGACAGCCAAACACTGAAGCTTTCTTT. The encoded protein is CASSSQGQPNTEAFF. Based on the CDR3 plus reference TRBV7-3 and TRBJ1-1, the full variable domain is GAGVSQTPSNKVTEKGKYVELRCDPISGHTALYWYRQSLGQGPEFLIYFQGTGAADDSGLPNDRFFAVRPEGSVSTLKIQRTERGDSAVYLCASSSQGQPNTEAFFGQGTRLTVV.

The rearrangement joins TRBV14 to TRBJ1-4; a possible D gene is TRBD1 (5 bases). The germline V gene encodes CDR1 SGHDN and CDR2 FVKESK. Trimming shortened V by 6 bases and J by 4 bases, and 15 bases separated the two germline ends. The CDR3 has 15 amino acids. The DNA of the CDR3 is TGTGCCAGCAGTTCTTACGGGGGATTTAATGAAAAACTGTTTTTT. Translated: CASSSYGGFNEKLFF.

J is TRBJ1-5 and V is TRBV6-4; 7 bases map to TRBD1. There are 12 residues in the CDR3. With V trimmed by 0 bases and J by 16 bases, 6 bases remained unmatched. The V gene's germline CDR1 is MRHNA and CDR2 SNTAGT. The CDR3 here is CASSDSGGPIHF. The CDR3 DNA is TGTGCCAGCAGTGACTCAGGGGGCCCAATCCATTTT.

This clone was detected a few times. V is TRBV3-1 (or the pseudogene TRBV3-2) and J is TRBJ1-3; 7 bases map to TRBD1. V was clipped by 6 bases and J by 4 bases; unmatched bases: 6. CDR1 is LGHDT and CDR2 is YNNKEL in the germline V gene (reference sequence). The CDR3 is 14 residues long. The CDR3 sequence is CASRQQGQGNTIYF. CDR3 sequence (DNA): TGTGCCAGCAGACAACAGGGGCAAGGAAACACCATATATTTT.

This clone was counted a few times. V gene TRBV6-5 combines with J gene TRBJ2-1; 8 bases are shared with TRBD1. Germline V CDR1 and CDR2: MNHEY, SVGAGI. This CDR3 is built from 14 residues. V lost 3 bases, J lost 5 bases, and 3 bases stayed unmatched. The CDR3 loop is CASSYGDRHNEQFF. The CDR3 DNA is TGTGCCAGCAGTTATGGGGACAGGCACAATGAGCAGTTCTTC.

The chain couples TRBV6-5 to TRBJ1-5; no clear D gene. CDR3 length equals 15 residues. V lost 6 bases to trimming and J lost 2 bases, with 14 bases between them. CDR1 is MNHEY, CDR2 SVGAGI, per germline. The CDR3 loop is CASSSTGGGNQPQHF. CDR3 nucleotide sequence: TGTGCCAGCAGCTCGACGGGAGGCGGCAATCAGCCCCAGCATTTT.